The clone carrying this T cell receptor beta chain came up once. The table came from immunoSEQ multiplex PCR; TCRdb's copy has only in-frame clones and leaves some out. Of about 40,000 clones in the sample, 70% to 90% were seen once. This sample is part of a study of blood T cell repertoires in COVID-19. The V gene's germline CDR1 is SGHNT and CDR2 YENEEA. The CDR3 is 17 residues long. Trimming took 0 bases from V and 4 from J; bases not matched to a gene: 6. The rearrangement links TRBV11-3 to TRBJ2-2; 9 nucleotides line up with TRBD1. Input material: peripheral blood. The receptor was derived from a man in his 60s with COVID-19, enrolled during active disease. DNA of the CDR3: TGTGCCAGCAGCTTAGATTGGACAGGGGAAGGCACCGGGGAGCTGTTTTTT. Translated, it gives CASSLDWTGEGTGELFF.